This note documents a single T cell receptor beta chain sequence. The antigen is not known. The data derive from a study of response to subunit inactivated influenza vaccine. V was clipped by 0 bases and J by 8 bases, with 15 bases between them. The germline V gene encodes CDR1 DFQATT and CDR2 SNEGSKA (reference sequence). The CDR3 sequence is 14 residues long. Broader study findings: Authors suggested that a seasonal influenza vaccination recruits few new T cells each time.

TCRdb ran MiXCR on the RT-PCR reads and lists one entry per CDR3 protein. The sample yields approximately 530,000 distinct CDR3 sequences, roughly 7.6% seen once. The sequencing used PBMCs from blood, collected around 25 months after vaccination. The rearrangement links TRBV20-1 to TRBJ2-3; D is possibly TRBD1 or TRBD2 (7 bases each). The sequence was obtained from a man aged 45 to 70 who received an inactivated influenza vaccine. CDR3 sequence (DNA): TGCAGTGCTAGAGATCAGGGGGGGCATGCTACGCAGTATTTT. It translates to CSARDQGGHATQYF.